This TCR beta chain was recorded in a study of cytotoxic CD8 clonotypes in ibrutinib-treated CLL. Study background: The study included about a dozen relapsed/refractory and under 16 treatment-naive patients; roughly 17 had IGHV unmutated disease. Collecting the response samples happened after a median around twelve months of treatment, with a range of 6 to 36. Study outcomes and limitations: Clonality measured at baseline exceeded age-matched healthy donors, tracking circulating CD8+ T-cell counts. A rise in clonality was seen at ibrutinib response, and a fall back toward baseline was seen at progression.

Assay: immunoSEQ multiplex PCR; the TCRdb copy retains only in-frame clones and omits some. The sample has 97,000 or so clones; around four fifths are singletons. Trimming took 8 bases from V and 2 from J; bases not matched to a gene: 8. The CDR3 is 13 residues long. Germline CDR1 and CDR2: GTSNPN and SVGIG (reference sequence). As for this clone: Its antigen is still unknown.

The V gene is TRBV30, the J gene TRBJ1-1; TRBD1 matches 7 bases. The specimen was PBMCs, collected after 12 months of ibrutinib treatment. The origin of this receptor is a human donor with chronic lymphocytic leukemia. The CDR3 bases are TGTGCCGTAAACCGGGACAGCAACACTGAAGCTTTCTTT. The encoded protein is CAVNRDSNTEAFF.